Presented here are 30 T cell receptor beta chains from one specimen sequenced in a study of preoperative IRX-2 immunotherapy in early breast cancer. Measured with immunoSEQ multiplex PCR; TCRdb has only the in-frame clones, and not every one. The repertoire consists of about 43,000 clones, with approximately 94% occurring once and the leading ten covering around 1.5%. Stated treatment: preoperative locoregional IRX-2 cytokine immunotherapy. The material sequenced was tumor tissue, taken after IRX-2 immunotherapy. The receptors stem from a human donor with breast cancer.

The chain has TRBV5-3 and TRBJ2-5; D is ambiguous. TRBV5-3 is reported as an ORF; its role is uncertain. The germline V and J ends were trimmed by 1 base and 4 bases, with 8 bases remaining between them. The CDR3 consists of 13 residues. The CDR3 nucleotides are TGTGCCAGAAGCTTGAGGCGAAGAGAGACCCAGTACTTC. Its translation: CARSLRRRETQYF.

This sequence joins TRBV5-1 and TRBJ2-1, with 7 bases fitting TRBD1. Germline values: CDR1 SGHRS, CDR2 YFSETQ. V shed 2 bases and J 7 bases; nucleotides not matched to a gene: 9. The CDR3 is 15 residues long. The CDR3 region has the DNA TGCGCCAGCAGCTTTAATCCGGGACAGAGAAATGAGCAGTTCTTC. Translating it yields CASSFNPGQRNEQFF.

The chain links TRBV28 to TRBJ1-2; a weak D match, TRBD1 (5 bases). The length of the CDR3 is 14 residues. V shed 11 bases and J shed 1 base, with 17 bases lying between them. Germline assignment: CDR1 MDHEN and CDR2 SYDVKM. CDR3 protein: CAGGMGGNNYGYTF. The CDR3 nucleotides read TGTGCCGGCGGCATGGGGGGTAATAACTATGGCTACACCTTC.

The CDR3 loop reads CASTGTRTGEADTQYF. DNA of the CDR3: TGCGCCAGCACGGGCACCCGGACAGGGGAGGCAGATACGCAGTATTTT. The rearrangement uses TRBV5-1 and TRBJ2-3; 9 bases are shared with TRBD1. The CDR3 length is 16 residues. Losses at the gene ends were 6 bases for V and 4 bases for J; bases not matched to a gene: 12. The V gene's germline CDR1 is SGHRS and CDR2 YFSETQ.

The chain recombines TRBV2 with TRBJ2-7, with D tentatively TRBD2 (5 bases). Germline lookup yields CDR1 SNHLY and CDR2 FYNNEI. The V gene lost 3 bases and the J gene lost 6 bases, with 15 bases spanning the gap. The CDR3 sequence is 14 residues long. The CDR3 DNA is TGTGCCAGCAGTGACATGGGCCCGGAGGCCGAGCAGTACTTC. This sequence encodes CASSDMGPEAEQYF.

The gene calls are TRBV21-1 and TRBJ2-7; the D call in the table, TRBD2, was not verified against the DNA. TRBV21-1 is termed a pseudogene. The CDR3 loop spans 17 amino acids. The CDR3 region has the DNA TGTGCCAGCAGCGCCCATCATCGGATTGGGAGTGCGAACGAGCAGTACTTC. It encodes CASSAHHRIGSANEQYF.

This sequence joins TRBV6-5 and TRBJ2-7; no clear D. Germline V lookup: CDR1 MNHEY, CDR2 SVGAGI. This CDR3 has 10 amino acids. CDR3 sequence (DNA): TGTGCTACGCAACTGGACGAGCAGTACTTC. Amino acids: CATQLDEQYF.

The chain has TRBV7-2 and TRBJ2-5, with D perhaps matching TRBD1 (5 bases). The CDR3 spans 14 residues. Germline assignment: CDR1 SGHTA and CDR2 FQGNSA. The ends were cut back, 5 bases at V and 2 bases at J, with 12 bases in the middle. Written as DNA, the CDR3 is TGTGCCAGCAGCCACCAGGGTCCGCAAGAGACCCAGTACTTC. It yields the protein CASSHQGPQETQYF.

The CDR3 loop is CASSLPAGDRGDTQYF. CDR3 coding DNA: TGTGCCAGCAGTTTGCCCGCGGGCGACCGGGGGGATACGCAGTATTTT. V and J are TRBV28 and TRBJ2-3, with D perhaps matching TRBD2 (6 bases). The CDR3 has 16 amino acids. Germline-derived CDR1 and CDR2 are MDHEN and SYDVKM. V gave up 3 bases and J gave up 6 bases, with 19 bases separating them.

V is TRBV13 and J is TRBJ1-5; TRBD1 aligns across 8 bases. J lost 1 base, V lost 2 bases, and 1 base had no gene match. Germline V gene sequence: CDR1 PRHDT, CDR2 FYEKMQ (reference sequence). The CDR3 has 15 amino acids. The CDR3 coding sequence is TGTGCCAGCAGCTTACACAGGGGGAGCAATCAGCCCCAGCATTTT. This gives the protein CASSLHRGSNQPQHF.

The genes are TRBV19 and TRBJ2-4; a possible D gene is TRBD2 (6 bases). This CDR3 spans 14 amino acids. Between the trimmed V and J ends, which lost 5 bases and 11 bases, there was a span of 19 bases. From germline, CDR1 is LNHDA and CDR2 SQIVND (reference sequence). The CDR3 nucleotides are TGTGCCAGTAGTCCGGGGGTCATTAAGGCCCTTCAGTACTTC. Its translation is CASSPGVIKALQYF.

CDR3: CASSTRAPNSPLHF. The CDR3 coding sequence is TGTGCCAGCAGTACGAGGGCCCCTAATTCACCCCTCCACTTT. The chain carries TRBV27 and TRBJ1-6, with D hard to call. The V end was cut by 5 bases, the J end by 6 bases, with 11 bases between. Germline loops: CDR1 MNHEY, CDR2 SMNVEV (reference sequence). The CDR3 loop spans 14 amino acids.

The rearrangement links TRBV19 to TRBJ1-1, with D uncertain. The V gene lost 5 bases and the J gene lost 5 bases, with 12 bases spanning the gap. The CDR3 is 13 amino acids. Germline V gene data show CDR1 as LNHDA and CDR2 as SQIVND (reference sequence). CDR3: CASSRTLRTEAFF. DNA of the CDR3: TGTGCCAGTAGTCGGACCCTGAGGACTGAAGCTTTCTTT.

The chain recombines TRBV6-6 with TRBJ1-5; 9 bases agree with TRBD1. Trimming took 6 bases from V and 2 from J; bases not matched to a gene: 5. Looked up from germline, CDR1 is MNHNY and CDR2 is SVGAGI (reference sequence). This CDR3 is 15 amino acids long. The CDR3 loop is CASSQQGAGNQPQHF. DNA of the CDR3: TGTGCCAGCAGCCAACAGGGGGCGGGCAATCAGCCCCAGCATTTT.

The chain couples TRBV27 to TRBJ2-7; 10 bases are a match to TRBD1. Trimming cost V 5 bases and J 3 bases; bases outside gene matches: 7. Germline assignment: CDR1 MNHEY and CDR2 SMNVEV (reference sequence). The length of the CDR3 is 15 residues. CDR3 sequence reads: CASSPGGQGFYEQYF. The DNA for the CDR3 is TGTGCCAGCAGTCCCGGGGGACAGGGGTTCTACGAGCAGTACTTC.

The count of this clone is one. The chain links TRBV27 to TRBJ2-3; 8 bases agree with TRBD1. V was clipped by 3 bases and J by 0 bases; unmatched bases: 8. This CDR3 comprises 17 residues. The germline gives CDR1 MNHEY, CDR2 SMNVEV (reference sequence). The CDR3 is CASSLIPGQESTDTQYF. The CDR3, as DNA: TGTGCCAGCAGTTTGATCCCGGGACAGGAAAGCACAGATACGCAGTATTTT.

The V and J genes are TRBV27 and TRBJ1-6; D not resolved. Germline values: CDR1 MNHEY, CDR2 SMNVEV (reference sequence). Deletions cut 3 bases from V and 9 bases from J, with 21 bases between. The CDR3 is made up of 17 amino acids. For the CDR3, the DNA is TGTGCCAGCAGTTTCGGCCTGAGGTCTGTAAATTTTTCACCCCTCCACTTT. Translating gives CASSFGLRSVNFSPLHF.

The rearrangement uses TRBV29-1 and TRBJ2-2; 8 nucleotides line up with TRBD2. Germline loops: CDR1 SQVTM, CDR2 ANQGSEA. The length of the CDR3 is 14 residues. Trimming cost V 4 bases and J 4 bases; bases outside gene matches: 5. CDR3 sequence reads: CSVAIAGSTGELFF. The CDR3 coding sequence is TGCAGCGTTGCGATAGCGGGGTCCACCGGGGAGCTGTTTTTT.

This chain links TRBV6-5 with TRBJ2-5; 9 nucleotides match TRBD1. The CDR3 totals 15 residues. J lost 5 bases, V lost 5 bases, and 9 bases had no gene match. Germline CDR1 is MNHEY and CDR2 is SVGAGI. The CDR3 DNA follows: TGTGCCAGCAGTGGACTACAGGGGGCGTTTGAGACCCAGTACTTC. Amino acid sequence: CASSGLQGAFETQYF.

This chain uses TRBV5-1 with TRBJ2-1, with 10 bases identical to TRBD2. The CDR3 sequence is 17 residues long. After removal of 4 bases from V and 1 base from J, the junction contained 8 bases not matched to a gene. CDR1 and CDR2 (germline): SGHRS, YFSETQ. CDR3 residues: CASSKREGYGSYNEQFF. The CDR3, as DNA: TGCGCCAGCAGCAAGCGGGAGGGTTATGGGTCCTACAATGAGCAGTTCTTC.

The chain has TRBV7-2 and TRBJ2-6; D gene ambiguous. V shed 0 bases and J shed 4 bases, with 16 bases lying between them. The V gene's germline CDR1 is SGHTA and CDR2 FQGNSA. The CDR3 length is 18 residues. The CDR3 protein is CASSLATSTRRGANVLTF. The CDR3 DNA is TGTGCCAGCAGCTTAGCGACATCGACAAGGCGGGGGGCCAACGTCCTGACTTTC.

J is TRBJ1-3 and V is TRBV19; D unclear. CDR3 size: 14 residues. Germline V gives CDR1 LNHDA, CDR2 SQIVND (reference sequence). The V and J ends lost 6 bases and 0 bases respectively, with 9 bases between them. In nucleotides, the CDR3 is TGTGCCAGTAGGATCGCGGGCTCTGGAAACACCATATATTTT. Translated: CASRIAGSGNTIYF.

This rearrangement joins TRBV12-5 to TRBJ2-3, with a weak D call TRBD2 (6 bases). Trimming took off 0 bases at V and 0 bases at J, with 16 bases between the two ends. CDR3 size: 18 residues. CDR1 and CDR2 (germline): LGHNT, FRNRAP. CDR3 sequence: CASGLVSLGGESTDTQYF. DNA for the CDR3: TGTGCTAGTGGTTTGGTATCTTTGGGCGGGGAGAGCACAGATACGCAGTATTTT.

This sequence joins TRBV5-6 and TRBJ1-2, with D perhaps matching TRBD1 (5 bases). This CDR3 region has 14 residues. V lost 4 bases and J lost 8, with 18 bases in between. From germline, CDR1 is SGHDT and CDR2 YYEEEE. CDR3 sequence reads: CASSKGRASGGYTF. In nucleotides, the CDR3 is TGTGCCAGCAGCAAAGGCAGGGCATCGGGAGGCTACACCTTC.

This clone has just one count. V usage is TRBV7-9 and J usage is TRBJ2-1; D uncertain. This CDR3 is 15 amino acids long. Germline values: CDR1 SEHNR, CDR2 FQNEAQ (reference sequence). Trimming stripped 7 bases from V and 0 bases from J, with 13 bases between. The CDR3 nucleotides are TGTGCCAGCACCCACGTCCTCAGCTCCTACAATGAGCAGTTCTTC. It yields the protein CASTHVLSSYNEQFF.

The V and J genes are TRBV14 and TRBJ1-1; the D is unclear. The germline V and J ends were trimmed by 4 bases and 1 base, with 19 bases remaining between them. The length of the CDR3 is 17 residues. Germline values: CDR1 SGHDN, CDR2 FVKESK. The DNA of the CDR3 is TGTGCCAGCAGCCCCTACGTTTCGCCCCGAAGGAACACTGAAGCTTTCTTT. Its protein product is CASSPYVSPRRNTEAFF.

This clone has a single count. The rearrangement joins TRBV9 to TRBJ2-3; no clear D. Trimming took 2 bases from V and 0 from J, leaving 7 bases between them. Germline loops: CDR1 SGDLS, CDR2 YYNGEE. The CDR3 loop spans 14 amino acids. CDR3 loop: CASSVVGSTDTQYF. For the CDR3, the DNA is TGTGCCAGCAGCGTCGTAGGGAGCACAGATACGCAGTATTTT.

Regarding this clone: One end of the junction fails to match germline, which may point to a read error. This chain joins TRBV7-3 and TRBJ2-5; D possibly corresponds to TRBD1 (6 bases). CDR3 size: 15 residues. Germline CDR1 reads SGHTA; CDR2 reads FQGTGA. The CDR3 spells CASRLTPNQGETQYF. The CDR3 nucleotides are TGTGCCAGCAGATTAACGCCAAACCAGGGGGAGACCCAGTACTTC.

The CDR3 spells CASKGRVGQMNTEAFF. CDR3 DNA sequence: TGTGCCAGCAAAGGTCGCGTGGGGCAGATGAACACTGAAGCTTTCTTT. The chain couples TRBV5-4 to TRBJ1-1, with D possibly matching TRBD1 (5 bases). The ends were cut back, 6 bases at V and 0 bases at J, with 18 bases in the middle. Germline V gene lookup returns CDR1 SGHNT and CDR2 YYREEE (reference sequence). This CDR3 has 16 residues.

This clone has only a few counts. The chain combines TRBV7-7 with TRBJ2-5; D possibly matches TRBD1 or TRBD2 (5 bases each). Germline values: CDR1 SSHAT, CDR2 FNYEAQ (reference sequence). Trimming took off 1 base at V and 2 bases at J, with 11 bases between the two ends. The CDR3 covers 15 residues. The CDR3 DNA reads TGTGCCAGCAGCTTAGAGACGGGACCTCAAGAGACCCAGTACTTC. As protein: CASSLETGPQETQYF.